This entry features one T cell receptor beta chain sequence. Its matching antigen is unknown. Quantitative 5'-RACE with molecular barcodes generated TCR beta libraries. TCRdb itself ran the 5' RACE reads through MiXCR, one entry per CDR3 protein. Of roughly 280,000 distinct CDR3 sequences in the sample, around 20% were seen once. Germline V gene lookup returns CDR1 DFQATT and CDR2 SNEGSKA (reference sequence). The ends were cut back, 6 bases at V and 1 base at J, with 10 bases in the middle. CDR3 length: 13 amino acids. The data stem from a study of CD8 T cells in ankylosing spondylitis. General study points: A number of the motif variants had already been described in reactive arthritis synovial fluid and blood. Those disease-linked clones were CD8+; they were also relatively rare in peripheral blood. Reportedly, matched ankylosing spondylitis synovial fluid was significantly enriched for disease-linked clones.

The sequenced sample consisted of blood, either unsorted or a sorted T cell fraction (not recorded which). This receptor was identified in a male donor with ankylosing spondylitis or in good health (not recorded which). J is TRBJ2-1 and V is TRBV20-1, with a possible D match to TRBD2 (6 bases). This CDR3 reads CSAPGTSYNEQFF. CDR3 nucleotide sequence: TGCAGTGCGCCCGGGACTTCCTACAATGAGCAGTTCTTC.